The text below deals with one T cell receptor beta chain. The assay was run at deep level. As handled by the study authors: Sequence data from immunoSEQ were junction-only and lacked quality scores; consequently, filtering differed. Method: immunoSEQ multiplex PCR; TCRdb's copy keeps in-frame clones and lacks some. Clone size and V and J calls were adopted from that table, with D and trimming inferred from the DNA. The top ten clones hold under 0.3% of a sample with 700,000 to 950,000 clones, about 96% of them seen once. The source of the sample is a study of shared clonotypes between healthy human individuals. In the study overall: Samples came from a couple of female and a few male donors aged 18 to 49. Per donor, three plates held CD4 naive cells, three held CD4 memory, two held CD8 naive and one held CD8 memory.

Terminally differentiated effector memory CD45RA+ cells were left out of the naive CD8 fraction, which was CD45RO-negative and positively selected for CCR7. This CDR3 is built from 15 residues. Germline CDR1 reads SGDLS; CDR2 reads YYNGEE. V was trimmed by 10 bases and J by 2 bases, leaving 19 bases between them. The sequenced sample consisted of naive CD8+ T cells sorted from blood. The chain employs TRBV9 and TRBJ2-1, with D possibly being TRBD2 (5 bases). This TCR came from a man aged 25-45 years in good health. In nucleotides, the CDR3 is TGTGCCCCTCGGGCGGGCGTAGCTCCCTACAATGAGCAGTTCTTC. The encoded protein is CAPRAGVAPYNEQFF.